This TCR beta chain derives from a study of shared clonotypes between healthy human individuals. The split of CD4+ cells yielded CD45RA+ naive and CD45RA-negative memory subsets. This CDR3 comprises 13 residues. The V and J ends lost 6 bases and 2 bases, in that order; junction bases with no gene match: 3. The germline V gene has CDR1 MNHNS and CDR2 SASEGT. Libraries were prepared by immunoSEQ multiplex PCR; TCRdb keeps only in-frame clonotypes and omits some of them. Among some 630,000 clones listed, around 72% were seen once. This chain connects TRBV6-1 to TRBJ2-7; TRBD2 matches 8 bases. The TCR was taken from a young woman in good health. Sequencing was performed on memory CD4+ T cells sorted from blood. Subset denoted: CD45RA-negative fraction. CDR3 protein: CASRVSGTYEQYF. The CDR3 bases are TGTGCCAGCAGGGTTAGCGGGACCTACGAGCAGTACTTC.